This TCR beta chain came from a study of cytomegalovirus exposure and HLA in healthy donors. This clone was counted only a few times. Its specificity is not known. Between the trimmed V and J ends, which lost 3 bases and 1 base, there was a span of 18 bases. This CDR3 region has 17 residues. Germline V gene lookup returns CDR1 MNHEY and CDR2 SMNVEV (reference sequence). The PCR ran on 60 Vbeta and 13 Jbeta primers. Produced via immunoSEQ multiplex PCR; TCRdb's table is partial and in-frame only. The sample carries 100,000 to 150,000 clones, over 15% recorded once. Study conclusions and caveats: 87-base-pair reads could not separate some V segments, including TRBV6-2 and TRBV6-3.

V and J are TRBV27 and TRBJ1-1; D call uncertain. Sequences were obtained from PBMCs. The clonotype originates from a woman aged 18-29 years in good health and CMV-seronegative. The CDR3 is CASSFYPIRLPNTEAFF. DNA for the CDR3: TGTGCCAGCAGTTTCTACCCAATTCGACTCCCGAACACTGAAGCTTTCTTT.